This T cell receptor (beta chain) was obtained from a study of T cells in Graves' hyperthyroidism and ophthalmopathy. On the basis of clinical symptoms, serum thyroxine and TRAb, thyroid ultrasound and orbital computed tomography, diagnoses were made. This clonotype occurred a few times. Researchers amplified the TCR beta CDR3 regions from RNA transcripts. HTBI primers were employed in a first-round RT-PCR of the TCR CDR3. TCRdb ran MiXCR on the multiplex PCR reads and lists one entry per CDR3 protein. The sample shows about 640,000 distinct CDR3 sequences, roughly 46% of them seen only once. CDR3 length: 14 amino acids. The germline V and J ends were trimmed by 6 bases and 3 bases, with 14 bases remaining between them.

This clonotype originated in an adult man with Graves' disease, either hyperthyroidism or ophthalmopathy (not recorded which). The chain carries TRBV12-3 or TRBV12-4 and TRBJ1-1, with D hard to call. The sequenced sample was peripheral blood or thyroid tissue (not recorded which). As DNA, the CDR3 is TGTGCCAGCAGCAACCTGGGAGGGCACACTGAAGCTTTCTTT. It is translated as CASSNLGGHTEAFF.